This T cell receptor beta chain originates from a study of shared clonotypes between healthy human individuals. For the study at large: Every donor yielded three CD4 naive, three CD4 memory, two CD8 naive and one CD8 memory plate.

There are many counts of this clone. Its specificity is not known. An approximately 180 ng quantity of DNA, around 30,000 T cell genomes, went into the sorted-subset replicate PCRs. TCRdb's table, derived via immunoSEQ multiplex PCR, lists solely in-frame clones and lacks some. The sample includes 550,000 to 850,000 clones, roughly two thirds of them seen just once. CDR1 and CDR2 (germline): SGHTA, FQGNSA. V gave up 5 bases and J gave up 1 base, with 15 bases separating them. CDR3 length equals 15 residues. Whole-study findings and limits: A small donor pool kept down the genetic and exposure-history diversity that was represented. Clonotype sharing among donors was thought likely to change with sequencing depth.

This clonotype originated in a woman aged 25-40 years in good health. The source material was memory CD4+ T cells sorted from blood. Documented subset: CD45RA-negative fraction. The chain links TRBV7-2 to TRBJ2-7; D is unresolved. The CDR3 DNA reads TGTGCCAGCAGCATTCCTGGGTCGCAATCCTACGAGCAGTACTTC. This sequence encodes CASSIPGSQSYEQYF.